A selection of T cell receptor beta chains follows, all from one sample in a study of T cells in Graves' hyperthyroidism and ophthalmopathy. One entry per CDR3 protein, called by TCRdb with MiXCR from the multiplex PCR reads. The table has about 610,000 distinct CDR3 sequences, about 15% seen once. The sequenced sample was blood. The receptor set was obtained from a woman aged 40-49 years with Graves' ophthalmopathy. Both conserved end residues are part of each CDR3. A D gene is named only where the DNA matches it firmly. Some rows have no size entry. The others give once, few or many, or a class for an expanded clone.

j_call d_call v_call clone_size cdr3_aa cdr3_nt
TRBJ2-6 TRBD1 TRBV4-2 few CASSPGTGNIFSGANVLTF TGTGCTAGCAGCCCGGGGACAGGCAACATTTTCTCTGGGGCCAACGTCCTGACTTTC
TRBJ2-7 - TRBV19 - CASSIVADYEQYF TGTGCCAGTAGTATTGTGGCTGACTACGAGCAGTACTTC
TRBJ2-2 - TRBV2 few CASSERTHSRFTGELFF TGTGCCAGCAGTGAAAGGACTCATTCTAGGTTCACCGGGGAGCTGTTTTTT
TRBJ2-2 - TRBV5-1 - CASSLQGPNTGELFF TGCGCCAGCAGCTTGCAGGGGCCCAACACCGGGGAGCTGTTTTTT
TRBJ1-3 - TRBV12-3/TRBV12-4 many CASRSSLGTIYF TGTGCCAGCAGATCCTCTTTGGGCACCATATATTTT
TRBJ1-3 TRBD1 TRBV30 - CAWRTQGTGNTIYF TGTGCCTGGAGGACACAGGGGACTGGAAACACCATATATTTT
TRBJ2-7 - TRBV13 many CASSLEGRGGNEQYF TGTGCCAGCAGCTTAGAGGGCAGGGGAGGGAACGAGCAGTACTTC
TRBJ1-5 - TRBV28 many CASSFRAQPQHF TGTGCCAGCAGTTTTAGGGCCCAGCCCCAGCATTTT
TRBJ2-1 - TRBV7-7 many CASSPGSSYNEQFF TGTGCTAGCAGCCCGGGCAGCTCCTACAATGAGCAGTTCTTC
TRBJ1-5 - TRBV6-2/TRBV6-3 once CASSYVGRGVTGNQPQHF TGTGCCAGCAGTTACGTCGGCCGGGGCGTGACAGGCAATCAGCCCCAGCATTTT
TRBJ2-4 - TRBV12-3/TRBV12-4 - CASSLWRENIQYF TGTGCCAGCAGTTTATGGAGGGAAAACATTCAGTACTTC
TRBJ1-1 TRBD1 TRBV5-1 many CASSFTTGRTEAFF TGCGCCAGCAGCTTTACGACAGGGCGGACTGAAGCTTTCTTT
TRBJ1-5 - TRBV28 - CASSLVGENQPQHF TGTGCCAGCAGTTTAGTGGGGGAGAATCAGCCCCAGCATTTT
TRBJ1-2 - TRBV29-1 many CSVFITTNYGYTF TGCAGCGTTTTTATCACGACGAACTATGGCTACACCTTC
TRBJ1-1 - TRBV24-1 - CATSEFTGRKIF TGTGCCACCAGTGAGTTCACAGGAAGGAAGATCTTT
TRBJ1-5 - TRBV6-1 - CASRDQPQHF TGTGCCAGCAGAGATCAGCCCCAGCATTTT
TRBJ2-5 TRBD1 TRBV7-6 - CASGSNRGRETQYF TGTGCCAGCGGCTCTAACAGGGGCAGGGAGACCCAGTACTTC
TRBJ2-7 - TRBV25-1 - CASSDKDSYEQYF TGTGCCAGCAGTGACAAGGATTCCTACGAGCAGTACTTC
TRBJ2-2 - TRBV7-3 many CASSLNSNTGELFF TGTGCCAGCAGCTTAAACTCGAACACCGGGGAGCTGTTTTTT
TRBJ2-6 - TRBV5-1 many CASSLEGYGANVLTF TGCGCCAGCAGCTTGGAGGGGTACGGGGCCAACGTCCTGACTTTC
TRBJ1-2 - TRBV28 many CASSSDLGYTF TGTGCCAGCAGTTCGGACCTTGGCTACACCTTC
TRBJ2-7 TRBD2 TRBV18 few CASSRLAGSTYEQYF TGTGCCAGCTCACGATTAGCGGGATCGACCTACGAGCAGTACTTC
TRBJ1-2 - TRBV28 many CASSLTGGGRYGYTF TGTGCCAGCAGTTTGACCGGAGGGGGACGGTATGGCTACACCTTC
TRBJ1-6 - TRBV6-1 many CASSLVDRSWSPLHF TGTGCCAGCAGCCTGGTCGACAGGTCATGGTCACCCCTCCACTTT
TRBJ1-3 - TRBV28 - CASSLRGGEAGNTIYF TGTGCCAGCAGTTTAAGGGGGGGAGAAGCTGGAAACACCATATATTTT
TRBJ1-5 - TRBV6-1 - CASSEWAGDSNQPQHF TGTGCCAGCAGTGAGTGGGCAGGGGATAGCAATCAGCCCCAGCATTTT
TRBJ2-7 - TRBV27 many CASSFGDGEQYF TGTGCCAGCAGTTTCGGGGACGGGGAGCAGTACTTC
TRBJ1-2 TRBD1 TRBV6-1 many CASSESSFRRQGYGYTF TGTGCCAGCAGTGAATCTTCCTTCCGCCGACAGGGGTATGGCTACACCTTC
TRBJ1-2 - TRBV7-9 many CASSRDEGYTF TGTGCCAGCAGTCGGGACGAGGGCTACACCTTC
TRBJ2-6 - TRBV28 many CASSLLHSTGANVLTF TGTGCCAGCAGTTTATTGCACAGTACTGGGGCCAACGTCCTGACTTTC
TRBJ1-2 TRBD1 TRBV10-3 - CAISMGQGNYGYTF TGTGCCATCAGTATGGGACAGGGTAACTATGGCTACACCTTC
TRBJ2-7 TRBD1 TRBV19 many CASSMGDRSSYEQYF TGTGCCAGTAGTATGGGGGACAGGAGCTCCTACGAGCAGTACTTC
TRBJ2-7 TRBD1 TRBV19 - CASSFYPSDRGYEQYF TGTGCCAGTAGTTTCTACCCCTCGGACAGGGGTTACGAGCAGTACTTC
TRBJ1-1 - TRBV10-3 few CAISDFGTEAFF TGTGCCATCAGTGATTTTGGCACTGAAGCTTTCTTT
TRBJ1-5 TRBD1 TRBV6-1 few CASSEQGAGSNQPQHF TGTGCCAGCAGTGAACAGGGGGCTGGGAGCAATCAGCCCCAGCATTTT